The source of this TCR beta chain is a study of technical replicates of blood from a few donors. The table came from immunoSEQ multiplex PCR; TCRdb's copy has only in-frame clones and leaves some out. The sample consists of more than 9,500 clones, 85% to 95% of them appearing once. Sequencing used PBMCs. The receptor's source is a human donor in good health.

CDR3 in DNA: TGTGCCAGCAGCGTCTCGACAGGGGGCAATAATGAAAAACTGTTTTTT. Its translation is CASSVSTGGNNEKLFF. This sequence joins TRBV9 and TRBJ1-4; 10 bases match TRBD1. The CDR3 extends over 16 amino acids. Germline V lookup: CDR1 SGDLS, CDR2 YYNGEE. V gave up 2 bases and J gave up 4 bases; unmatched junction bases: 5.